Each of the 26 T cell receptor beta chains below was sequenced from the same sample in a study of blood T cells in healthy people across ages. Sample-barcoded 5' priming and a J-beta primer mix drove a second PCR of 7 to 11 cycles. TCRdb fed the 5' RACE reads into MiXCR, producing one record per CDR3 protein. The top ten hold approximately 2.1% of the sample, which has 1.5 million to 2 million distinct CDR3 sequences, about 49% seen once. Sequenced input: blood. Source of these receptors: a woman aged 40 to 50 in good health.

This sequence joins TRBV6-2 or TRBV6-3 and TRBJ1-1; D not certain. The CDR3 is 17 residues long. Germline assignment: CDR1 MNHEY and CDR2 SVGEGT. V lost 0 bases and J lost 1, with 15 bases in between. The CDR3 sequence: CASSYSRLNPPNTEAFF. The CDR3 DNA follows: TGTGCCAGCAGTTACTCCAGGCTTAACCCCCCGAACACTGAAGCTTTCTTT.

V usage is TRBV6-5 and J usage is TRBJ2-3, with D possibly being TRBD1 (5 bases). Germline-derived CDR1 and CDR2 are MNHEY and SVGAGI. The V gene lost 10 bases and the J gene lost 4 bases, with 18 bases spanning the gap. This CDR3 region has 14 residues. The CDR3 reads CATLGAGGADTQYF. The CDR3 DNA is TGTGCCACCTTAGGGGCCGGTGGGGCAGATACGCAGTATTTT.

The chain links TRBV29-1 to TRBJ1-2; 7 bases align to TRBD1. The CDR3 is 14 residues long. Trimming cost V 6 bases and J 0 bases; bases outside gene matches: 7. The germline V gene encodes CDR1 SQVTM and CDR2 ANQGSEA. In DNA form, the CDR3 reads TGCAGCGTACAGACAGGGAGAGCTAACTATGGCTACACCTTC. Translation: CSVQTGRANYGYTF. Variable domain in full (rest from reference TRBV29-1 and TRBJ1-2): SAVISQKPSRDICQRGTSLTIQCQVDSQVTMMFWYRQQPGQSLTLIATANQGSEATYESGFVIDKFPISRPNLTFSTLTVSNMSPEDSSIYLCSVQTGRANYGYTFGSGTRLTVV.

V is TRBV18 and J is TRBJ1-2; D might be TRBD1 (5 bases). The V gene's germline CDR1 is KGHSH and CDR2 LQKENI. V dropped 2 bases and J dropped 2 bases, with 27 bases sitting between them. The CDR3 runs 20 residues. CDR3 residues: CASSPAPGGVRQNTNYGYTF. DNA of the CDR3: TGTGCCAGCTCACCAGCTCCTGGAGGAGTGAGACAGAACACGAACTATGGCTACACCTTC.

This clonotype was picked up one time. The gene calls are TRBV6-2 or TRBV6-3 and TRBJ2-7; 7 bases are shared with TRBD1. This CDR3 comprises 13 residues. With 8 bases clipped from V and 6 bases from J, the junction kept 10 bases outside the gene matches. The germline V gene encodes CDR1 MNHEY and CDR2 SVGEGT. CDR3 sequence (DNA): TGTGCCAGCTCTGGACAGGCGTTCTCCGAGCAGTACTTC. This sequence encodes CASSGQAFSEQYF.

The gene calls are TRBV28 and TRBJ1-2; tentatively, D is TRBD1 (5 bases). Trimming took 5 bases from V and 8 from J, leaving 18 bases between them. The CDR3 length is 14 residues. Germline V CDR1 and CDR2: MDHEN, SYDVKM. Written as DNA, the CDR3 is TGTGCCAGCAGTCCCCAGGTCTGGGGCGAGGGCTACACCTTC. Protein product: CASSPQVWGEGYTF.

The chain has TRBV4-3 and TRBJ2-1; a weak D match, TRBD2 (6 bases). The CDR3 runs to 17 residues. Trimming shortened V by 0 bases and J by 4 bases, and 16 bases separated the two germline ends. Per germline, CDR1 LGHNA and CDR2 YSLEER. The DNA of the CDR3 is TGCGCCAGCAGCCAAGATTCGGCCGGAGGGATATACAATGAGCAGTTCTTC. This encodes CASSQDSAGGIYNEQFF.

V and J are TRBV12-3 or TRBV12-4 and TRBJ2-5, with D possibly matching TRBD1 (6 bases). The ends were cut back, 6 bases at V and 4 bases at J, with 18 bases in the middle. CDR3 length: 15 amino acids. DNA for the CDR3: TGTGCCAGCAGCAATTACGGGGACATTGGAGAGACCCAGTACTTC. As protein: CASSNYGDIGETQYF.

The chain carries TRBV9 and TRBJ2-4, with D possibly being TRBD2 (6 bases). Germline loops: CDR1 SGDLS, CDR2 YYNGEE. The CDR3 contains 14 residues. Trimming took off 2 bases at V and 2 bases at J, with 8 bases between the two ends. CDR3: CASSVGGTKNIQYF. CDR3 in DNA: TGTGCCAGCAGCGTGGGGGGAACCAAAAACATTCAGTACTTC.

Regarding this clonotype: Relative to the germline gene, one junction end is altered; a read error may explain this. The rearrangement uses TRBV27 and TRBJ2-3; 9 bases map to TRBD1. There are 16 residues in the CDR3. The germline V gene has CDR1 MNHEY and CDR2 SMNVEV (reference sequence). This CDR3 is CASSLRTGASKDTQYF. As DNA, the CDR3 is TGTGCCAGCAGTTTACGGACAGGGGCAAGCAAAGATACGCAGTATTTT.

J is TRBJ1-1 and V is TRBV10-3; TRBD1 agrees at 9 bases. The germline gives CDR1 ENHRY, CDR2 SYGVKD. The CDR3 contains 14 residues. After removal of 7 bases from V and 3 bases from J, the junction contained 6 bases not matched to a gene. CDR3 residues: CAITRTGVDTEAFF. The CDR3 DNA follows: TGTGCCATCACCAGGACAGGGGTGGACACTGAAGCTTTCTTT.

V is TRBV6-5 and J is TRBJ2-3, with D unclear. Germline CDR1 and CDR2: MNHEY and SVGAGI. The ends were cut back, 8 bases at V and 3 bases at J, with 15 bases in the middle. The CDR3 consists of 14 residues. Here the CDR3 reads CASRFRQITDTQYF. As DNA, the CDR3 is TGTGCCAGCCGTTTTCGGCAGATTACAGATACGCAGTATTTT.

The V and J genes are TRBV7-2 and TRBJ2-3, with D maybe TRBD2 (6 bases). The CDR3 contains 15 residues. Germline loops: CDR1 SGHTA, CDR2 FQGNSA. The ends were cut back, 4 bases at V and 2 bases at J, with 13 bases in the middle. CDR3 bases: TGTGCCAGCAGCTCCGGGACTCACCCCACAGATACGCAGTATTTT. Its protein product is CASSSGTHPTDTQYF.

This clonotype has a handful of counts. The DNA of the CDR3 is TGTGCCAGCATCCTCGGGGGGACGGCCAAAAACATTCAGTACTTC. It encodes CASILGGTAKNIQYF. The rearrangement links TRBV7-2 to TRBJ2-4; 7 bases line up with TRBD2. The germline V gene encodes CDR1 SGHTA and CDR2 FQGNSA. The CDR3 extends over 15 amino acids. Germline trimming cut 7 bases from V and 1 base from J; bases unmatched to any gene: 7.

There are a few counts of this clonotype. The chain joins TRBV3-1 to TRBJ1-2; D remains unclear. The ends were cut back, 1 base at V and 5 bases at J, with 8 bases in the middle. CDR1 and CDR2 from the germline V gene are LGHDT and YNNKEL (reference sequence). The CDR3 extends over 13 amino acids. The CDR3 region is CASSQGTSYGYTF. DNA for the CDR3: TGTGCCAGCAGCCAAGGGACCTCGTATGGCTACACCTTC.

The chain has TRBV5-1 and TRBJ2-6; 7 nucleotides agree with TRBD1. The V and J ends lost 4 bases and 0 bases, in that order; junction bases with no gene match: 1. This CDR3 has 15 residues. The germline gives CDR1 SGHRS, CDR2 YFSETQ. CDR3 region: CASSDRDSGANVLTF. CDR3 DNA sequence: TGCGCCAGCAGCGACAGGGACTCTGGGGCCAACGTCCTGACTTTC.

CDR3 loop: CSTRDQSGASYNEQFF. The CDR3 DNA follows: TGCAGTACAAGAGATCAATCGGGGGCTTCCTACAATGAGCAGTTCTTC. This rearrangement joins TRBV20-1 to TRBJ2-1, with D perhaps given as TRBD1 or TRBD2 (6 bases each). The V end was cut by 8 bases, the J end by 1 base, with 21 bases between. The germline CDR1 and CDR2 sequences are DFQATT and SNEGSKA (reference sequence). The CDR3 contains 16 residues.

This clonotype was counted between two and nine times. The chain links TRBV29-1 to TRBJ2-3, with D perhaps TRBD1 (5 bases). CDR1 is SQVTM and CDR2 is ANQGSEA in the germline V gene. This CDR3 contains 14 residues. Trimming left V 0 bases short and J 6 bases short, with 13 bases between. As DNA, the CDR3 is TGCAGCGTTGAAGATAGCAGGGTTACGGATACGCAGTATTTT. Its translation: CSVEDSRVTDTQYF.

The V gene is TRBV6-6, the J gene TRBJ1-1; D call uncertain. The ends were cut back, 5 bases at V and 4 bases at J, with 11 bases in the middle. There are 13 residues in the CDR3. Germline CDR1 MNHNY, CDR2 SVGAGI (reference sequence). The CDR3 DNA reads as TGTGCCAGCAGTCACCGAACGGCCACTGAAGCTTTCTTT. It yields the protein CASSHRTATEAFF.

This clonotype was detected ten times or more. The J gene is TRBJ2-3, the V gene TRBV29-1; D is possibly TRBD1 or TRBD2 (5 bases each). V lost 4 bases to trimming and J lost 0 bases, with 14 bases between them. Looked up from germline, CDR1 is SQVTM and CDR2 is ANQGSEA. CDR3 size: 15 residues. The DNA of the CDR3 is TGCAGCGTTGCCCCCCCGGGACCGAGCACAGATACGCAGTATTTT. It translates to CSVAPPGPSTDTQYF.

This clonotype has more than one count but fewer than ten. The genes are TRBV12-3 or TRBV12-4 and TRBJ2-7; D unresolved. CDR3 length equals 13 residues. V gave up 6 bases and J gave up 7 bases, with 16 bases separating them. The CDR3, as DNA: TGTGCCAGCAGCCCCCTTGGGTCTTTAGAGCAGTACTTC. Translation: CASSPLGSLEQYF.

This clonotype occurred a few times. V and J are TRBV29-1 and TRBJ2-7, with D possibly matching TRBD1 (6 bases). V lost 2 bases, J lost 2 bases, and 10 bases lay in between. The CDR3 totals 13 residues. CDR1 and CDR2 from the germline V gene are SQVTM and ANQGSEA. The CDR3 sequence: CSVESPGAYEQYF. DNA for the CDR3: TGCAGCGTTGAATCCCCAGGGGCCTACGAGCAGTACTTC.

This rearrangement joins TRBV20-1 to TRBJ1-5; perhaps TRBD1 as D (5 bases). CDR1 DFQATT and CDR2 SNEGSKA come from the germline V gene (reference sequence). Deletions cut 0 bases from V and 3 bases from J, with 15 bases between. The CDR3 has 16 amino acids. The CDR3 sequence is CSARDLGRDVNQPQHF. CDR3 nucleotide sequence: TGCAGTGCTAGAGATCTGGGCAGGGATGTCAATCAGCCCCAGCATTTT.

This chain joins TRBV7-3 and TRBJ2-3, with D tentatively TRBD2 (6 bases). Germline lookup yields CDR1 SGHTA and CDR2 FQGTGA. V lost 2 bases to trimming and J lost 1 base, with 13 bases between them. This CDR3 is built from 16 residues. CDR3 sequence: CASSLRGAEGTDTQYF. In DNA form, the CDR3 reads TGTGCCAGCAGCTTACGCGGGGCGGAGGGCACAGATACGCAGTATTTT.

The genes are TRBV28 and TRBJ1-4; tentative D call: TRBD1 (6 bases). There are 17 residues in the CDR3. V lost 5 bases and J lost 7, with 23 bases in between. Germline V gene sequence: CDR1 MDHEN, CDR2 SYDVKM. The CDR3 DNA reads TGTGCCAGCAGTCCGCAGGACGCTCAGGGGACGGGTGAAAAACTGTTTTTT. Translated, it gives CASSPQDAQGTGEKLFF.

This clonotype was seen a few times. The V gene is TRBV3-1, the J gene TRBJ2-5, with D perhaps matching TRBD1 or TRBD2 (7 bases each). The CDR3 consists of 15 residues. The germline V gene has CDR1 LGHDT and CDR2 YNNKEL (reference sequence). Deletions cut 0 bases from V and 11 bases from J, with 19 bases between. CDR3 sequence (DNA): TGTGCCAGCAGCCAAGAGCCCGGGACAGCGCGGGAGCAGTACTTC. This gives the protein CASSQEPGTAREQYF.